Below, one TCR beta chain is given with its context. Its antigen is unidentified. The CDR3 contains 14 residues. V was shortened by 4 bases and J by 1 base, with 9 bases between the two germline ends. Germline lookup yields CDR1 SGHDT and CDR2 YYEEEE. T lymphocytes (CD4+ and CD8+) were sorted from PBMCs. This record comes from a study of CD8+ T cells in alopecia areata. Study results and limitations: Higher clonality was seen in lesional scalp than in normal scalp, especially in alopecia totalis/universalis. Sequenced scalp T cells also include alphabeta T cells resident in normal skin. Against the mouse data, patients shared TCRs less clearly, possibly for HLA reasons.

Isolated RNA was reverse transcribed into cDNA used as the sequencing template. TCRdb's table, derived via immunoSEQ multiplex PCR, lists solely in-frame clones and lacks some. The sample yields about 110,000 clones, approximately 59% seen once. The sequence was obtained from a human donor in good health. V usage is TRBV5-6 and J usage is TRBJ1-5; D unresolved. Sequencing was carried out using CD8+ T cells sorted from blood. Here the CDR3 reads CASSRRPSNQPQHF. The CDR3 DNA is TGTGCCAGCAGCCGGAGGCCGAGCAATCAGCCCCAGCATTTT.